This TCR beta chain stems from a study of cytomegalovirus exposure and HLA in healthy donors. Primers included in the PCR were 60 Vbeta and 13 Jbeta primers. Sequencing was performed with immunoSEQ multiplex PCR; in TCRdb, only in-frame clones are kept and a portion is missing. In total, the table holds approximately 130,000 clones. Sequenced: PBMCs. The clonotype comes from a woman in her fifties or sixties in good health and CMV-seronegative.

The CDR3: CANSPKPGQATYGYTF. The CDR3, as DNA: TGTGCCAATAGCCCGAAACCGGGACAGGCAACCTATGGCTACACCTTC. The chain carries TRBV10-3 and TRBJ1-2; TRBD1 agrees at 8 bases. The CDR3 is 16 residues long. Germline V gives CDR1 ENHRY, CDR2 SYGVKD. After removal of 10 bases from V and 4 bases from J, the junction contained 17 bases not matched to a gene.